The T cell receptor (beta chain) described here comes from a study of response to subunit inactivated influenza vaccine (dated by TCRdb to between 2018 and 2020). Regarding the research as a whole: Deep quantitative T cell receptor repertoire profiling was used in the study to track responses to a trivalent subunit inactivated influenza vaccine. The study at large found these results: The authors suggested that each seasonal influenza vaccination may recruit only a limited number of new T cells.

This clonotype came up a few times. It has no known antigen specificity. It has no much larger one-base neighbor in the sample; base qualities were not kept. The CDR3 numbers 18 residues from cysteine through phenylalanine. Only the CDR3 DNA is retained, 54 bases long and in frame from the first base. CDR1 and CDR2, looked up from the germline V gene, are MNHNS and SASEGT. Clipping removes 6 bases from V and 0 bases from J, with 15 as the unmatched junction base count. The library was prepared using RT-PCR. Instrument on record: Illumina HiSeq 2500. TCRdb reprocessed the public reads (quality trimming at Q25 with fastp, clone calling with MiXCR) and kept in-frame beta chains. Rows matching on CDR3 protein sequence are summarized as one entry with the most common DNA and genes. The sample records 500,000 to 550,000 distinct CDR3 sequences, 20% to 25% of which are singletons. Jointly, the top ten make up around 2.8% of the sample.

This sample was also put to use in a study of T cells expressing NK-cell markers. Reported in the second study: The TCR beta cDNA libraries were made using 5'RACE template switching, a step that added both a universal primer site and unique molecular identifiers. In sorted CD3+CD56+NKG2C+, CD3+CD56+NKG2C- and CD3+CD56-NKG2C+ T-cell subsets from about eight donors, TCR beta-chain repertoires were profiled. Among the eight sequenced donors, seven were HCMV-seropositive and one was HCMV-seronegative. To restrict sorting to alphabetaTCR-expressing T cells, an anti-gammadeltaTCR antibody was added in several experiments. In six donors, the dominant CD3+CD56+NKG2C+ clonotypes were found to rank among the top 10 CD8+ clonotypes and to make up about 1.0-7.5% of CD8+ T cells. Those dominant clonotypes were again the most abundant among CD3+CD56-NKG2C+ cells in a few donors, at 28.3-60.1%. Whether the expanded NKG2C-expressing T cell clones were specific for HCMV antigens remained unclear. The study sequenced eight donors, all healthy volunteers chosen at random: three men and five women. HCMV-specific IgG was detected in serum with a commercial ELISA kit to determine HCMV serostatus. Peripheral blood mononuclear cells were isolated from blood by Ficoll density gradient centrifugation. Using Miltenyi isolation kits, CD4+ and CD8+ T cells were isolated from PBMC through magnetic immunoseparation. Synthesis of cDNA was primed from the TCR beta constant segment and was followed by two consecutive PCR amplification steps. Illumina HiSeq 2000/2500, MiSeq or NextSeq was used to sequence libraries as 2 x 150 bp reads. MIGEC handled demultiplexing of the reads and grouping by UMI, while MiTCR was used to assemble and quantify clonotypes. Only TCR cDNA sequences supported by at least two reads were kept to exclude erroneous sequences. The tcR package was used for downstream repertoire analysis, and clonotypes were matched between fractions using CDR3 nucleotide sequence together with V segment. VDJmatch was used to annotate antigen specificity against VDJdb, with one amino acid substitution allowed in CDR3.

Recombination joined TRBV6-1 with TRBJ2-7; 9 bases in between match TRBD1. This sequence was found in a man between 45 and 60 years old who received an inactivated influenza vaccine. Donor details come from another sample of the same person, matched by shared clones. Material: CD4+ T cells sorted from PBMCs, obtained approximately 13 days after vaccination. The CDR3 reads as follows: CASSTNLQDRGLSYEQYF. The DNA sequence is as follows: TGTGCCAGCAGCACTAACCTTCAGGACAGGGGACTCTCCTACGAGCAGTACTTC.